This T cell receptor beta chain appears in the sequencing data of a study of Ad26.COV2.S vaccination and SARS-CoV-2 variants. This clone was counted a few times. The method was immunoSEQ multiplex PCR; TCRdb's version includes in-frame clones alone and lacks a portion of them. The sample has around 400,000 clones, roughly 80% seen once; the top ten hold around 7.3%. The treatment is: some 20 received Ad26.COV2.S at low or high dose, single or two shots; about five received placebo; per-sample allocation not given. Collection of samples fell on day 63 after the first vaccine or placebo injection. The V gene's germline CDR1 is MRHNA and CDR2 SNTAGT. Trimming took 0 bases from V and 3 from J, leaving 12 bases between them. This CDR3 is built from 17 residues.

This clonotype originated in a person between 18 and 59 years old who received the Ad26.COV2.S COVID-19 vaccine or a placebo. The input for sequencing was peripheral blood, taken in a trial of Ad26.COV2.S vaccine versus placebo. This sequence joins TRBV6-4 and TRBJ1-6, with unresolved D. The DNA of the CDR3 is TGTGCCAGCAGTGACTCCCGGCGGGGAGGCTATAATTCACCCCTCCACTTT. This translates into CASSDSRRGGYNSPLHF.